What follows are 25 T cell receptor beta chains derived from one specimen sequenced in a study of blood T cells in healthy people across ages. Using a J-beta primer mix together with a sample-barcoded 5' primer, a second PCR was run for 7 to 11 cycles. TCRdb re-analysed the 5' RACE reads in MiXCR, keeping a single row per CDR3 protein. The sample has around 820,000 distinct CDR3 sequences; 20% to 25% are singletons. These data also featured in a second study, about T cells of mothers and their children.

Sequenced material: blood. Receptor source: a boy younger than 18 in good health.

In its sample, this clonotype was seen a few times. The chain joins TRBV6-6 to TRBJ2-7, with 8 positions matching TRBD1. Germline V gene sequence: CDR1 MNHNY, CDR2 SVGAGI (reference sequence). This CDR3 has 13 residues. J gave up 6 bases and V 2 bases, and 3 bases lay outside the gene matches. The CDR3 DNA sequence: TGTGCCAGCAGTTACGACAGGGGAGTCGAGCAGTACTTC. Protein product: CASSYDRGVEQYF.

The CDR3 here is CASSLPGSEQFF. The CDR3 DNA reads as TGCGCCAGCAGCCTCCCTGGGAGCGAGCAGTTCTTC. The chain recombines TRBV5-1 with TRBJ2-5; tentative D call: TRBD2 (5 bases). The assigned J gene may be wrong: the sequence end matches TRBJ2-1 better. Germline V lookup: CDR1 SGHRS, CDR2 YFSETQ. The CDR3 has 12 amino acids.

The gene calls are TRBV20-1 and TRBJ2-1; D is undetermined. The CDR3 loop spans 13 amino acids. Germline-derived CDR1 and CDR2 are DFQATT and SNEGSKA (reference sequence). CDR3 nucleotides: TGCGGACCCCTGGCCACCAACTACAATGAGCAGTTCTTC. Protein: CGPLATNYNEQFF.

There are a few counts of this clonotype. This rearrangement joins TRBV28 to TRBJ1-1; unclear D gene. Germline CDR1 is MDHEN and CDR2 is SYDVKM. The CDR3 runs 12 residues. The V and J ends lost 0 bases and 6 bases respectively, with 5 bases between them. The CDR3 nucleotides are TGTGCCAGCAGTTTATGCGAGGCTGAAGCTTTCTTT. This encodes CASSLCEAEAFF.

In the case of this clonotype: A read error may account for a junction end that differs from germline. The rearrangement uses TRBV2 and TRBJ1-5; D possibly corresponds to TRBD1 (5 bases). The CDR3 consists of 13 residues. Germline V gene sequence: CDR1 SNHLY, CDR2 FYNNEI. CDR3 bases: TGTGCCAGCAGTGGGGACGGCAAACAGCCCCAGCATTTT. Translation gives CASSGDGKQPQHF.

The chain couples TRBV18 to TRBJ2-7; TRBD2 might be the D (5 bases). CDR3 length equals 14 residues. CDR1 KGHSH and CDR2 LQKENI come from the germline V gene. V was trimmed by 6 bases and J by 7 bases, leaving 19 bases between them. CDR3 amino acids: CASSELPGIGEQYF. CDR3 in DNA: TGTGCCAGCTCCGAATTGCCGGGGATAGGGGAGCAGTACTTC. The full variable domain, its missing parts supplied by reference TRBV18 and TRBJ2-7, is NAGVMQNPRHLVRRRGQEARLRCSPMKGHSHVYWYRQLPEEGLKFMVYLQKENIIDESGMPKERFSAEFPKEGPSILRIQQVVRGDSAAYFCASSELPGIGEQYFGPGTRLTVT.

This clonotype has a count of ten or more. The rearrangement uses TRBV7-2 and TRBJ2-5, with TRBD2 identical over 7 bases. With 3 bases clipped from V and 7 bases from J, the junction kept 5 bases outside the gene matches. Germline-derived CDR1 and CDR2 are SGHTA and FQGNSA. The length of the CDR3 is 13 residues. CDR3 protein: CASSFEREGTQYF. CDR3 bases: TGTGCCAGCAGCTTCGAGCGGGAAGGGACCCAGTACTTC.

Turning to this clonotype: It is unclear where the CDR3 begins or ends on the DNA, so no DNA is shown, and the CDR3 is as TCRdb lists it. The CDR3 sequence is CASSYSGRDTQYFGPGTGELFF. The chain has TRBV6-5 and TRBJ2-2; the DNA was not used to check the table's D call, TRBD2. The V gene's germline CDR1 is MNHEY and CDR2 SVGAGI. The CDR3 spans 22 amino acids, including both terminal residues.

Only a few counts were recorded for this clonotype. The chain uses TRBV28 and TRBJ1-5; the D gene is possibly TRBD1 (5 bases). CDR1 and CDR2 (germline): MDHEN, SYDVKM. CDR3 length equals 16 residues. The germline V and J ends were trimmed by 4 bases and 0 bases, with 13 bases remaining between them. CDR3 sequence (DNA): TGTGCCAGCAGTTCTGACAGACCGATTAGCAATCAGCCCCAGCATTTT. This sequence encodes CASSSDRPISNQPQHF.

This clonotype was detected only once. The rearrangement joins TRBV20-1 to TRBJ2-7, with 10 bases identical to TRBD2. CDR3 length equals 14 residues. J was trimmed by 4 bases and V by 4 bases; bases with no gene match: 7. Germline assignment: CDR1 DFQATT and CDR2 SNEGSKA (reference sequence). The CDR3 coding sequence is TGCAGTGCTATAGCTAGCGGGAGTGGATACGAGCAGTACTTC. It yields the protein CSAIASGSGYEQYF.

This sequence joins TRBV5-1 and TRBJ2-5; either TRBD1 or TRBD2 may fit D (5 bases each). Trimming stripped 2 bases from V and 3 bases from J, with 11 bases between. From germline, CDR1 is SGHRS and CDR2 YFSETQ. The CDR3 loop spans 14 amino acids. CDR3 loop: CASSFSGAEETQYF. The CDR3 region has the DNA TGCGCCAGCAGCTTCTCCGGGGCTGAAGAGACCCAGTACTTC. The entire variable domain, with the rest obtained from reference TRBV5-1 and TRBJ2-5, is as follows: KAGVTQTPRYLIKTRGQQVTLSCSPISGHRSVSWYQQTPGQGLQFLFEYFSETQRNKGNFPGRFSGRQFSNSRSEMNVSTLELGDSALYLCASSFSGAEETQYFGPGTRLLVL.

A remark on this clonotype: A junction end diverges from the germline sequence, so it may reflect a read error. The gene calls are TRBV4-1 and TRBJ2-1; 8 bases agree with TRBD1. CDR1 is MGHRA, CDR2 YSYEKL, per germline. The CDR3 covers 13 residues. DNA for the CDR3: TGCGTCAGCAGCCAGAACAGGGGGAATGAGCAGTTCTTC. Residues: CVSSQNRGNEQFF.

This clonotype was observed many times. The chain has TRBV6-2 or TRBV6-3 and TRBJ2-7, with TRBD1 matching over 7 bases. This CDR3 has 14 amino acids. CDR1 MNHEY and CDR2 SVGEGT come from the germline V gene. Unmatched junction bases numbered 1, after V lost 0 bases and J lost 2 bases. CDR3 bases: TGTGCCAGCAGTTACTCGGGACAGACCTACGAGCAGTACTTC. Its protein is CASSYSGQTYEQYF.

This clonotype was detected only a few times. This chain connects TRBV12-3 or TRBV12-4 to TRBJ2-3, with TRBD2 identical over 7 bases. The CDR3 runs 15 residues. J lost 0 bases, V lost 2 bases, and 2 bases had no gene match. The CDR3 bases are TGTGCCAGCAGTTTATTTAGCGGGAGCACAGATACGCAGTATTTT. Translated, it gives CASSLFSGSTDTQYF.

V usage is TRBV9 and J usage is TRBJ2-1, with a tentative D call TRBD1 (6 bases). V gave up 3 bases and J gave up 0 bases, with 13 bases separating them. Germline CDR1 SGDLS, CDR2 YYNGEE. The CDR3 is 16 residues long. In DNA form, the CDR3 reads TGTGCCAGCAGCGGCCGACAGGACAGCTCCTACAATGAGCAGTTCTTC. This encodes CASSGRQDSSYNEQFF.

The chain is built from TRBV9 and TRBJ2-2; D is possibly TRBD2 (6 bases). CDR1 and CDR2 (germline): SGDLS, YYNGEE. Trimming took off 4 bases at V and 0 bases at J, with 10 bases between the two ends. This CDR3 has 15 amino acids. The CDR3 here is CASSRDSSNTGELFF. Written as DNA, the CDR3 is TGTGCCAGCAGCCGGGACTCTTCGAACACCGGGGAGCTGTTTTTT. The complete variable domain, with remaining parts taken from reference TRBV9 and TRBJ2-2, reads DSGVTQTPKHLITATGQRVTLRCSPRSGDLSVYWYQQSLDQGLQFLIQYYNGEERAKGNILERFSAQQFPDLHSELNLSSLELGDSALYFCASSRDSSNTGELFFGEGSRLTVL.

The genes are TRBV28 and TRBJ1-2, with D unclear. Trimming took off 3 bases at V and 0 bases at J, with 8 bases between the two ends. Germline CDR1 reads MDHEN; CDR2 reads SYDVKM. The length of the CDR3 is 14 residues. The CDR3 sequence is CASSLVETNYGYTF. As DNA, the CDR3 is TGTGCCAGCAGTTTGGTAGAGACTAACTATGGCTACACCTTC.

The chain has TRBV3-1 and TRBJ2-1; 9 nucleotides agree with TRBD1. V lost 4 bases and J lost 5; bases outside the gene matches: 6. CDR3 length: 15 residues. Germline-derived CDR1 and CDR2 are LGHDT and YNNKEL (reference sequence). In DNA, the CDR3 is TGTGCCAGCAGCCGCCGGGACAGGGTGGACAATGAGCAGTTCTTC. Translation gives CASSRRDRVDNEQFF.

This clonotype was observed a few times. The genes are TRBV4-3 and TRBJ2-3, with D hard to call. Trimming removed 4 bases at V and 1 base at J, with 9 bases between. This CDR3 comprises 14 residues. Per the germline V gene, CDR1 is LGHNA and CDR2 is YSLEER. Written as DNA, the CDR3 is TGCGCCAGCAGCCGCGACCCTGGCACAGATACGCAGTATTTT. As protein: CASSRDPGTDTQYF.

This clonotype has just a few counts. The rearrangement joins TRBV15 to TRBJ2-7; 9 nucleotides agree with TRBD2. The CDR3 length is 15 residues. The germline CDR1 and CDR2 sequences are LNHNV and YYDKDF (reference sequence). V lost 1 base and J lost 6; bases outside the gene matches: 7. CDR3 loop: CATSRVAGTSLEQYF. For the CDR3, the DNA is TGTGCCACCAGCAGAGTTGCCGGGACTAGCCTCGAGCAGTACTTC. Based on the CDR3 plus reference TRBV15 and TRBJ2-7, the full variable domain is DAMVIQNPRYQVTQFGKPVTLSCSQTLNHNVMYWYQQKSSQAPKLLFHYYDKDFNNEADTPDNFQSRRPNTSFCFLDIRSPGLGDTAMYLCATSRVAGTSLEQYFGPGTRLTVT.

This clonotype was seen only a few times. V gene TRBV20-1 combines with J gene TRBJ2-5; weak D call: TRBD1 (6 bases). The J call may be in error: the DNA end matches TRBJ2-7 better. This CDR3 is 14 amino acids long. Germline V gene lookup returns CDR1 DFQATT and CDR2 SNEGSKA (reference sequence). The CDR3 region has the DNA TGCAGTGCTAGAGATAGGGTACAGGGCTACGAGCAGTACTTC. It is translated as CSARDRVQGYEQYF.

This clonotype was seen more than once but under ten times. This chain uses TRBV4-1 with TRBJ2-7, with 7 bases matching TRBD1. Per the germline V gene, CDR1 is MGHRA and CDR2 is YSYEKL. This CDR3 contains 14 residues. V lost 1 base and J lost 2; bases outside the gene matches: 2. CDR3 in amino acids: CASSQVGTAYEQYF. The CDR3 DNA reads as TGCGCCAGCAGCCAAGTAGGGACAGCCTACGAGCAGTACTTC.

This clonotype was detected only a few times. The chain employs TRBV3-1 and TRBJ2-1; 14 nucleotides agree with TRBD2. Unmatched junction bases numbered 10, after V lost 4 bases and J lost 8 bases. The CDR3 is 17 amino acids. In germline, CDR1 is LGHDT, CDR2 YNNKEL (reference sequence). CDR3 loop: CASSRPGLAGVTHEQFF. DNA for the CDR3: TGTGCCAGCAGCCGACCGGGACTAGCGGGGGTAACCCATGAGCAGTTCTTC.

The chain has TRBV28 and TRBJ2-7, with 7 positions matching TRBD2. This CDR3 region has 16 residues. V gave up 1 base and J gave up 0 bases; unmatched junction bases: 6. In germline, CDR1 is MDHEN, CDR2 SYDVKM. CDR3 loop: CASSLSGGGSSYEQYF. CDR3 sequence (DNA): TGTGCCAGCAGTTTATCGGGCGGGGGAAGCTCCTACGAGCAGTACTTC.

This clonotype was seen ten or more times. The chain uses TRBV20-1 and TRBJ2-1; unclear D gene. With 3 bases removed from V and 7 bases from J, the gap between germline ends came to 10 bases. The CDR3 is 12 residues long. Germline CDR1 reads DFQATT; CDR2 reads SNEGSKA (reference sequence). The CDR3 loop is CSASALKNEQFF. The CDR3 DNA reads TGCAGTGCTAGTGCCTTGAAAAATGAGCAGTTCTTC.